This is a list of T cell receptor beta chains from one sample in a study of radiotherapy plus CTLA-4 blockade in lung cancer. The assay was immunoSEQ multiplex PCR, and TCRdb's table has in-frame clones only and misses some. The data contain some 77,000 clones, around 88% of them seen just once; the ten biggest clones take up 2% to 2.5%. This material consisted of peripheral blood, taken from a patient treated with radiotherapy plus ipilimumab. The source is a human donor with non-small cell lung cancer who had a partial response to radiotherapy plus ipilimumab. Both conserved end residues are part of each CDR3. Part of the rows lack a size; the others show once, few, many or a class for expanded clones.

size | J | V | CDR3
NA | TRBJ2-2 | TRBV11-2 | CASSQTGQAARSNTGELFF
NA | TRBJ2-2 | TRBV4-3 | CASSFGQGGTGELFF
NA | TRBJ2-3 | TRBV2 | CASSDPGLGTDTQYF
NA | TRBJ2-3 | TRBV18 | CASSTSTDTQYF
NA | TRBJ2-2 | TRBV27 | CASSFRTGITGELFF
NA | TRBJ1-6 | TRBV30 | CARGGRPGESPLHF
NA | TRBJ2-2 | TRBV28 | CASSPPGQGAGGELFF
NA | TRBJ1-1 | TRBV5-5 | CASSLSQGLLEAFF
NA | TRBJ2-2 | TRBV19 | CASSNRQTPTGELFF
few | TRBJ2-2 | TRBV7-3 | CASSLQGRANTGELFF
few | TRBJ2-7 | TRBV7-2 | CASSFPEQGISYEQYF
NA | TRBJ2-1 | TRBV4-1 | CASSPRLAGEANEQFF
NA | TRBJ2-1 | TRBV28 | CASSLGREDEQFF
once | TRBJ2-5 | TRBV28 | CASKRDIETQYF
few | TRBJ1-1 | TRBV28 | CASSLGGQRQAFF
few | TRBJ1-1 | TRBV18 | CASSLRGNTEAFF
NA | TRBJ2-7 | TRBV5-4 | CASSRTGDYEQYF
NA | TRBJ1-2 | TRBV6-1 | CASSPRRGNYGYTF
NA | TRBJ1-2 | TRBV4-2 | CASSQGANDPKRGYTF
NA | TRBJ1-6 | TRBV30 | CAWSGQGGSPLHF
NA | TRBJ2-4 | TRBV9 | CASSVSPAKNIQYF
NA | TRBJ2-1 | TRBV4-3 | CASSQVRGEVLNEQFF